This T cell receptor beta chain originates from a study of blood T cells in healthy people across ages. Study observations and caveats: Shifts in expanded clonotypes may have been confounded by donor CMV status, which was unknown.

Together with a sample-barcoded 5' primer, a J-beta primer mix was included in a second PCR lasting roughly 6 to 12 cycles. TCRdb re-derived calls from the 5' RACE reads in MiXCR, one entry per CDR3 protein. The data show more than 1,400,000 distinct CDR3 sequences, roughly 40% seen once. Trimming left V 8 bases short and J 2 bases short, with 13 bases between. Germline V lookup: CDR1 MNHNY, CDR2 SVGAGI (reference sequence). The CDR3 contains 15 residues. This clonotype has only a few counts. Its specificity is not known. Peripheral blood was drawn, around 9.4 milliliters per donor. Sequencing was carried out using blood. This sequence originates from a young woman in good health. The rearrangement joins TRBV6-6 to TRBJ2-6; the D is unclear. The CDR3 DNA reads TGTGCCAGCTCCAAGGCAGGACCTGGGGCCAACGTCCTGACTTTC. Protein product: CASSKAGPGANVLTF.